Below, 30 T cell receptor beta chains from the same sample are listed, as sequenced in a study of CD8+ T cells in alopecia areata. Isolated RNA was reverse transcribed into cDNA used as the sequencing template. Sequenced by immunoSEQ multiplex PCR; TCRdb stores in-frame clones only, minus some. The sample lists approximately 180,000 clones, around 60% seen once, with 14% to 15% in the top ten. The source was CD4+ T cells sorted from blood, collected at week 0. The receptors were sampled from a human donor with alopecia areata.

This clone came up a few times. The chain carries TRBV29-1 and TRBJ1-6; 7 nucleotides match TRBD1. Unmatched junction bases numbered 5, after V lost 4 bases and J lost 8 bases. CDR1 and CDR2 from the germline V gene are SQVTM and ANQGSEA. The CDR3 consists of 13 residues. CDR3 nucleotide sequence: TGCAGCGTTGCTGCAGGACAGGATTCACCCCTCCACTTT. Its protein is CSVAAGQDSPLHF.

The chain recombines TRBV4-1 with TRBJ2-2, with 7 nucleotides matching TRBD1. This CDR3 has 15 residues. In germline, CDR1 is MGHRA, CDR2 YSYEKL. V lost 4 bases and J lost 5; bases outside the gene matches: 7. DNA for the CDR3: TGCGCCAGCAGCCTCCAGGGGGAAGTGACCGGGGAGCTGTTTTTT. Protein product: CASSLQGEVTGELFF.

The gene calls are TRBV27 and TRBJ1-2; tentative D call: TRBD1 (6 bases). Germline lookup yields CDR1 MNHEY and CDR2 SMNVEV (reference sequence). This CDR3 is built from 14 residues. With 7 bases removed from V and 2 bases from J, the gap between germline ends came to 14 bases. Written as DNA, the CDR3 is TGTGCCAGCACCCCCGGGAGGGGGAACTATGGCTACACCTTC. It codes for CASTPGRGNYGYTF.

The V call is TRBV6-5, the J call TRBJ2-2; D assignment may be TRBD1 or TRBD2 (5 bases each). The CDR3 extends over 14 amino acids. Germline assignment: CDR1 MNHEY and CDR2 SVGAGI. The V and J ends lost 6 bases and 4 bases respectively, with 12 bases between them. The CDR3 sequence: CASSGARVTGELFF. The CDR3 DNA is TGTGCCAGCAGCGGGGCCCGTGTCACCGGGGAGCTGTTTTTT.

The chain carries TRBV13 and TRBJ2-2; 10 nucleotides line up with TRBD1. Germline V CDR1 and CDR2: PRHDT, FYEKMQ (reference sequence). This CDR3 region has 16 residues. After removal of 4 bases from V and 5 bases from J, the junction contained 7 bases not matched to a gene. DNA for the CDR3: TGTGCCAGCAGCTCGTCCGGGACAGGGGATACCGGGGAGCTGTTTTTT. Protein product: CASSSSGTGDTGELFF.

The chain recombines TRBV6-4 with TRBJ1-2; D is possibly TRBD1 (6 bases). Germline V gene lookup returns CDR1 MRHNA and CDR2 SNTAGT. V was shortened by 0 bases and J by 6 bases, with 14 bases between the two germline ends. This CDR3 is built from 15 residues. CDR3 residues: CASSDSGARMDGYTF. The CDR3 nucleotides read TGTGCCAGCAGTGACTCGGGGGCCAGGATGGATGGCTACACCTTC.

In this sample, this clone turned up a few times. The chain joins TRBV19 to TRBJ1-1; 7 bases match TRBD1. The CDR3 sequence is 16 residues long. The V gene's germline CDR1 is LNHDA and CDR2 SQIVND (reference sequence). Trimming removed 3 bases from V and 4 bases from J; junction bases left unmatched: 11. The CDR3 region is CASSILGRGSGTEAFF. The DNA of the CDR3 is TGTGCCAGTAGTATTCTTGGCAGGGGGTCGGGCACTGAAGCTTTCTTT.

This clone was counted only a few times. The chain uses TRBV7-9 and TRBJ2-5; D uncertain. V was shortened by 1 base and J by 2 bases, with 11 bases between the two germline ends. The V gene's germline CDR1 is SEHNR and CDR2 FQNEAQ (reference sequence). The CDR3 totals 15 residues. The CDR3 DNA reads TGTGCCAGCAGCTTAGAGCACGGACCACAAGAGACCCAGTACTTC. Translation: CASSLEHGPQETQYF.

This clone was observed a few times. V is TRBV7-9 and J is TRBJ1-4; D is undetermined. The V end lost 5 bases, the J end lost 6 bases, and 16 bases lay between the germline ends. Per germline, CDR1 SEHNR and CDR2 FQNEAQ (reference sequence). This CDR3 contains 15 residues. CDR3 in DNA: TGTGCCAGCAGCCCCTACCCCTCCCAGGATGAAAAACTGTTTTTT. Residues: CASSPYPSQDEKLFF.

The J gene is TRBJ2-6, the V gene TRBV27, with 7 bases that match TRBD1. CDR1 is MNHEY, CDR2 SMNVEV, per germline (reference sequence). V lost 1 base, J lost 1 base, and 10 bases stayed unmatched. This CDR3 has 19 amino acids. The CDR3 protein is CASSLLNWDSISGANVLTF. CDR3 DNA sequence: TGTGCCAGCAGTTTATTAAACTGGGACAGTATATCTGGGGCCAACGTCCTGACTTTC.

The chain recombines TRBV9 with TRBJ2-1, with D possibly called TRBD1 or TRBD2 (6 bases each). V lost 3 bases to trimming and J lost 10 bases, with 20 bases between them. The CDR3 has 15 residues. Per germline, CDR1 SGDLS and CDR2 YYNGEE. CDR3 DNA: TGTGCCAGCAGCGAGGGGGACTTTATGACTTACGAGCAGTTCTTC. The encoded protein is CASSEGDFMTYEQFF.

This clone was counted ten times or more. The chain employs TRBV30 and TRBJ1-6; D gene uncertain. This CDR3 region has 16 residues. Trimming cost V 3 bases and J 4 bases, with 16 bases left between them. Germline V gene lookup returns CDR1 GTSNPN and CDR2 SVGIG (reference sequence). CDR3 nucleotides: TGTGCCTGGAGAGGGTTCGGAATGGAGTATAATTCACCCCTCCACTTT. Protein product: CAWRGFGMEYNSPLHF.

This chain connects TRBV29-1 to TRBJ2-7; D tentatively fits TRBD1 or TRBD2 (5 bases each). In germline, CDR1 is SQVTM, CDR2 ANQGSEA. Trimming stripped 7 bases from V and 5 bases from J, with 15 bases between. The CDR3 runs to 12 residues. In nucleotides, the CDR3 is TGCAGCGGCCGGGACGGCTCTCACGAGCAGTACTTC. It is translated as CSGRDGSHEQYF.

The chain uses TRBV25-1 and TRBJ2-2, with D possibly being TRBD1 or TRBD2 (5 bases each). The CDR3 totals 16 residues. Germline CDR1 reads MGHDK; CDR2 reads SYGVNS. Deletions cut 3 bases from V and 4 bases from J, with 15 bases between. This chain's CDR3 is CASSDPPGRGTGELFF. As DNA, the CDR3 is TGTGCCAGCAGTGACCCCCCGGGACGGGGCACCGGGGAGCTGTTTTTT.

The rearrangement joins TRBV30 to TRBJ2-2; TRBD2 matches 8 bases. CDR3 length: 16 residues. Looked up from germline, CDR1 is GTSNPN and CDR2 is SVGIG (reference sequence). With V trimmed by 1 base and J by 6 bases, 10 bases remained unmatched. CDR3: CAWSAPSGGASGELFF. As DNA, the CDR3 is TGTGCCTGGAGTGCCCCCTCCGGGGGGGCTTCCGGGGAGCTGTTTTTT.

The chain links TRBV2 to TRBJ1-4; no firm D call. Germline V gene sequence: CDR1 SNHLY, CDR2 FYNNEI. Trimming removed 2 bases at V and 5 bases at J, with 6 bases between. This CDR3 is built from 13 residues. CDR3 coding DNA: TGTGCCAGCAGTGAACTTCGGAATGAAAAACTGTTTTTT. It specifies CASSELRNEKLFF.

In DNA form, the CDR3 reads TGTGCCAGCAGCGGACAGGACTACAATGAGCAGTTCTTC. Translating it yields CASSGQDYNEQFF. This rearrangement joins TRBV25-1 to TRBJ2-1, with 7 nucleotides matching TRBD1. Unmatched junction bases numbered 2, after V lost 6 bases and J lost 3 bases. Germline V gives CDR1 MGHDK, CDR2 SYGVNS. This CDR3 comprises 13 residues.

As DNA, the CDR3 is TGTGCCAGCAGTTACATATACAGGGTGAACACTGAAGCTTTCTTT. Translated: CASSYIYRVNTEAFF. The chain recombines TRBV6-9 with TRBJ1-1; D might be TRBD1 (6 bases). V lost 3 bases and J lost 0, with 11 bases in between. The CDR3 consists of 15 residues. Germline values: CDR1 MNHGY, CDR2 SVAAGI.

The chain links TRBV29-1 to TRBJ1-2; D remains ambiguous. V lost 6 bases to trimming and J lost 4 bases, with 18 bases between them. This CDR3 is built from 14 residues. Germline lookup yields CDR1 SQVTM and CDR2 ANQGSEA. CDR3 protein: CSVNVGLPVYGYTF. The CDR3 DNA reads TGCAGCGTGAACGTAGGTTTACCAGTCTATGGCTACACCTTC.

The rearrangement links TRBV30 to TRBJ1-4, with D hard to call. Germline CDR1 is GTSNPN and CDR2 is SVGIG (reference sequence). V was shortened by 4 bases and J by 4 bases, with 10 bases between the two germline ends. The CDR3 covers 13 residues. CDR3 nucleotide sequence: TGTGCCTGGACCGAAAGCAATAATGAAAAACTGTTTTTT. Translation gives CAWTESNNEKLFF.

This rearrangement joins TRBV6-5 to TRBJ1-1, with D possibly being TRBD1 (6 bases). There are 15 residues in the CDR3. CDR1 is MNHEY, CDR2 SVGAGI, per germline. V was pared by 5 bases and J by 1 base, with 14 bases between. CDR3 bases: TGTGCCAGCAGTGCGGCAGGGGCAGGGAACACTGAAGCTTTCTTT. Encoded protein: CASSAAGAGNTEAFF.

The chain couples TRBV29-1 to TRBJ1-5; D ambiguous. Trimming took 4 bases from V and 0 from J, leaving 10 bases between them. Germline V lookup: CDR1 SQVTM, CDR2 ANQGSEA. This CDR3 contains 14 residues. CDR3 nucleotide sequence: TGCAGCGTTGGCAGCGGGAATAGCAATCAGCCCCAGCATTTT. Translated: CSVGSGNSNQPQHF.

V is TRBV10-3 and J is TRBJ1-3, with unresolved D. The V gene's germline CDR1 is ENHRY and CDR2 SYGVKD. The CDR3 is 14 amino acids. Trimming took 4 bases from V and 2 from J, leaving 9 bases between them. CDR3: CAISGLDAGNTIYF. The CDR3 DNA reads TGTGCCATCAGTGGGTTGGACGCTGGAAACACCATATATTTT.

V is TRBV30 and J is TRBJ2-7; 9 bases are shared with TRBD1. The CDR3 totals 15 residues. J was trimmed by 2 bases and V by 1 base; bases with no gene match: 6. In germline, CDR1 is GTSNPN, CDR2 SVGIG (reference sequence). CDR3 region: CAWSGRDRATYEQYF. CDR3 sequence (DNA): TGTGCCTGGAGTGGCCGGGACAGGGCCACCTACGAGCAGTACTTC.

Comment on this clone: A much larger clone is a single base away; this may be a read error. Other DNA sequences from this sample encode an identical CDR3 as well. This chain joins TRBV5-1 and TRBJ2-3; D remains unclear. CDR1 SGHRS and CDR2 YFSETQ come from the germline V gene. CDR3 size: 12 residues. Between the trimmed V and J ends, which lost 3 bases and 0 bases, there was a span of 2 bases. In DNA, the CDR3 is TGCGCCAGCAGCTCTAGCACAGATACGCAGTATTTT. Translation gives CASSSSTDTQYF.

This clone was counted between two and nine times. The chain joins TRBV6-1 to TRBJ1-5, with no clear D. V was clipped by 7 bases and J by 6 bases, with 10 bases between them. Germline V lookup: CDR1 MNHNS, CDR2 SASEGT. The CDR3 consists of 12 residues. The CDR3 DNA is TGTGCCAGCAACTCGATCGGTCAGCCCCAGCATTTT. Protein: CASNSIGQPQHF.

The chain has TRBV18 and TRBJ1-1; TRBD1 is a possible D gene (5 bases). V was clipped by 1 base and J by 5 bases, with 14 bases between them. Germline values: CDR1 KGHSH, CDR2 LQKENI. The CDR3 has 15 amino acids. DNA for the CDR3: TGTGCCAGCTCACCACTCCCAGGGCGGAGTACTGAAGCTTTCTTT. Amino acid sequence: CASSPLPGRSTEAFF.

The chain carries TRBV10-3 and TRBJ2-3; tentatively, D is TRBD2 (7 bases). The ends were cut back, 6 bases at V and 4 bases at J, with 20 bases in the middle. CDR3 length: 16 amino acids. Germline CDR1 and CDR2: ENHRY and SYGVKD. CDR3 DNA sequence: TGTGCCATCAGCGCGGGGGCTACGAAGGGGGCAGATACGCAGTATTTT. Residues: CAISAGATKGADTQYF.

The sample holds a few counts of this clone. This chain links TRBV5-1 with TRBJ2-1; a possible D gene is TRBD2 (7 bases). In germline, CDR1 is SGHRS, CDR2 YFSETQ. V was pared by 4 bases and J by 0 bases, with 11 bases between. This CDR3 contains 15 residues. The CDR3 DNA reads TGCGCCAGCAGCGTCGGGGGGCGCTCCTACAATGAGCAGTTCTTC. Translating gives CASSVGGRSYNEQFF.

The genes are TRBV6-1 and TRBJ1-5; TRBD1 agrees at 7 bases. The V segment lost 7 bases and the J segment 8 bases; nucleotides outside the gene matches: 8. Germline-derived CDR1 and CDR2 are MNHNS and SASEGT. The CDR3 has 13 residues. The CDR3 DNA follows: TGTGCCAGCACCCAGGGGGTCGTGGAGCCCCAGCATTTT. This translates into CASTQGVVEPQHF.